This entry is about one TCR beta chain. Its target is unknown. The library was made from cDNA and included unique molecular identifiers. Each sample of roughly 0.9 to 11 million input T cells yielded about 500,000 cDNA molecules, so each molecule approximated one T cell. TCRdb reprocessed the PCR reads with MiXCR, giving one entry per CDR3 protein. Here the sample spans about 460,000 distinct CDR3 sequences, 40% to 55% being singletons. This sample is part of a study of post-analysis software for immune sequencing data. Overall study: Multiple sclerosis in the patients followed relapsing-remitting, secondary progressive and progressive-relapsing courses.

This CDR3 has 18 residues. Per the germline V gene, CDR1 is MGHRA and CDR2 is YSYEKL. With 0 bases clipped from V and 8 bases from J, the junction kept 15 bases outside the gene matches. Study observations and caveats: Significantly lower normalized Chao1 diversity was found in patients with multiple sclerosis relative to controls. Same-batch preparations were strongly co-clustered by F measure. About 5 TRBV segments occurring more often in patients than controls included TRBV5-6, TRBV5-1 and TRBV20-1.

This clonotype originated in a girl aged 5 to 17 with multiple sclerosis. This chain connects TRBV4-1 to TRBJ2-1; 8 bases line up with TRBD2. The sequenced material came from blood. The CDR3, as DNA: TGCGCCAGCAGCCAAGATGGGTCCCGTGAGCGGGAGCTCGATGAGCAGTTCTTC. Amino acid sequence: CASSQDGSRERELDEQFF.